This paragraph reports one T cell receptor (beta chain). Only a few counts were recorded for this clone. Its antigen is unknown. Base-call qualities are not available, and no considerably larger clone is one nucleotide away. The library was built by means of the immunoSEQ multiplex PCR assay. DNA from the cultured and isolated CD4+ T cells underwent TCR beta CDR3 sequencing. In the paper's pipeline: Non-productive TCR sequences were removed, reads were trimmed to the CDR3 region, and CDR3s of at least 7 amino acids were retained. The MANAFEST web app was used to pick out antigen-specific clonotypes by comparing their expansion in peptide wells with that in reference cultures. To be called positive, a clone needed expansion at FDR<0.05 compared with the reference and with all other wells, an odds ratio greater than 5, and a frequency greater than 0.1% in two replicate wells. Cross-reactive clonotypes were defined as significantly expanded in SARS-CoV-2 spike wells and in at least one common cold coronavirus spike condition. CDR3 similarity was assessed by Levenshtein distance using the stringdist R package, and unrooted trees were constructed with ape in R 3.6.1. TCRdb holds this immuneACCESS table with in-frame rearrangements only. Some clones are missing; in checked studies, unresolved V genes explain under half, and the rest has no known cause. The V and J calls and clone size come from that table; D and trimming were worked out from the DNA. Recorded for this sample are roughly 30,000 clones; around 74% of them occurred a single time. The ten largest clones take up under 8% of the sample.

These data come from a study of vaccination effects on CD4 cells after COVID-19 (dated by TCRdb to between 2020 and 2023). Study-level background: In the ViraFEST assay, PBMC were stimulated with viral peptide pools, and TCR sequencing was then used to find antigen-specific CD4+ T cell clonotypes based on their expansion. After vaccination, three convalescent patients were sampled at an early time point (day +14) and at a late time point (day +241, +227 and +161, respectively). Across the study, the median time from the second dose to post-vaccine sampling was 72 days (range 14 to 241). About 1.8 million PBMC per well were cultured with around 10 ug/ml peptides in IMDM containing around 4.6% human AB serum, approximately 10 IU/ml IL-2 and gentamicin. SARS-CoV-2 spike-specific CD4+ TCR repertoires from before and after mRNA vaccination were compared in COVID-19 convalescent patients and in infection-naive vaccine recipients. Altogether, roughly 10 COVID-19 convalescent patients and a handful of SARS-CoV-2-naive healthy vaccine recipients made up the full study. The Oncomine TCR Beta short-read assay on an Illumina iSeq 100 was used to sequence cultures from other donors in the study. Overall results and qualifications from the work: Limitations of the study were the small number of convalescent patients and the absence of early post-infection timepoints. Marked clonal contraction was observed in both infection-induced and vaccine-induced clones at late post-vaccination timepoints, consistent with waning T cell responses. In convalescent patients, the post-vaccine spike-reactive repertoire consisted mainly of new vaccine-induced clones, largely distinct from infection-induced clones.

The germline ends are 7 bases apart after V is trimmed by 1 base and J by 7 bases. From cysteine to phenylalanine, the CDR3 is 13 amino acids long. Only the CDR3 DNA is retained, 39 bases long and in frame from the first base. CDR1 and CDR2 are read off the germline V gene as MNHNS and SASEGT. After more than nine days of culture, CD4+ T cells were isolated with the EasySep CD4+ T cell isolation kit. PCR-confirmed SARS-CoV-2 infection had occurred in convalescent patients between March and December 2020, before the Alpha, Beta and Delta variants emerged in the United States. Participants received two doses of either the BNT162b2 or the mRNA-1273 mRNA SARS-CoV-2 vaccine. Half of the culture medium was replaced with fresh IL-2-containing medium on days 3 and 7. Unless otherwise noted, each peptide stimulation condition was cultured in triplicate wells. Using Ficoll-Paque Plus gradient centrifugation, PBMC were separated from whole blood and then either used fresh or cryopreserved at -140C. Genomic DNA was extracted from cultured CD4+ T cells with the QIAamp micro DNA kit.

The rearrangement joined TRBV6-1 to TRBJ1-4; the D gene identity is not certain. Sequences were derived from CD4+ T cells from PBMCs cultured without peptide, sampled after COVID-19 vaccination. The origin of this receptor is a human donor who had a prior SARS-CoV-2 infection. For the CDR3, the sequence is CASSEVGSEKLFF. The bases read TGTGCCAGCAGTGAAGTGGGAAGTGAAAAACTGTTTTTT.